The subject of this entry is one TCR beta chain. Its antigen is undetermined. The same CDR3 can be traced to other DNA sequences in this sample. This entry belongs to a study of cytomegalovirus exposure and HLA in healthy donors. Findings and caveats of the study: TCR beta V segments were, for the most part, productive about 87% or about 30% of the time in an earlier analysis. Confirmation was obtained in vitro that a few CMV-associated chains are specific for CMV antigens. Cytomegalovirus status, reportedly, was diagnosed with high specificity and sensitivity by the classifier.

Primers for the PCR totalled 60 Vbeta and 13 Jbeta. This table comes from immunoSEQ multiplex PCR, and its TCRdb copy is limited to in-frame clones, with some not included. The sample has roughly 120,000 clones; 65% to 90% are singletons. With 6 bases clipped from V and 6 bases from J, the junction kept 10 bases outside the gene matches. This CDR3 is built from 15 residues. Germline CDR1 is MDHEN and CDR2 is SYDVKM. The chain joins TRBV28 to TRBJ2-1; TRBD2 matches at 8 bases. Sequenced input: PBMCs. The receptor comes from a woman in her twenties or thirties in good health and CMV-seronegative. The CDR3 sequence is CASSIRAGALNEQFF. The CDR3 DNA sequence: TGTGCCAGCAGCATTCGAGCGGGAGCGCTCAATGAGCAGTTCTTC. The entire variable domain, with the rest obtained from reference TRBV28 and TRBJ2-1, is as follows: DVKVTQSSRYLVKRTGEKVFLECVQDMDHENMFWYRQDPGLGLRLIYFSYDVKMKEKGDIPEGYSVSREKKERFSLILESASTNQTSMYLCASSIRAGALNEQFFGPGTRLTVL.